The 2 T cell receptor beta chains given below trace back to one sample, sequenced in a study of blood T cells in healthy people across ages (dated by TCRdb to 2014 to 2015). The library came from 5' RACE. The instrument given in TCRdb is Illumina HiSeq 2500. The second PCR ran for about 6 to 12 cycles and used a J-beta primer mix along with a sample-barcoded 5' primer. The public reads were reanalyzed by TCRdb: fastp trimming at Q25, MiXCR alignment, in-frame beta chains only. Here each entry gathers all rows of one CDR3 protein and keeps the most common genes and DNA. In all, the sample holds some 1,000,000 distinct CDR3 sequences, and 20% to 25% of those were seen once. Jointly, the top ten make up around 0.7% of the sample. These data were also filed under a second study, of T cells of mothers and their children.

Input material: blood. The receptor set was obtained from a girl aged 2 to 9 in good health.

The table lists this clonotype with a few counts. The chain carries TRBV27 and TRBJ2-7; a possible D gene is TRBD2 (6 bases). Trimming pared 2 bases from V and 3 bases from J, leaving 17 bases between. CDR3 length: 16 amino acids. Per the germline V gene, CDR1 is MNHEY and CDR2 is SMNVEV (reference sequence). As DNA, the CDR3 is TGTGCCAGCAGTTTAGGTGGGGACTCGGCCCTCTACGAGCAGTACTTC. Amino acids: CASSLGGDSALYEQYF.

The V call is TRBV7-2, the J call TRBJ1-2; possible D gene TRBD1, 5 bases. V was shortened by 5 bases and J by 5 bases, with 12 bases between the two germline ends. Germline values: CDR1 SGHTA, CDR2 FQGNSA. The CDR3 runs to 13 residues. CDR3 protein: CASSPGTEYGYTF. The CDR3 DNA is TGTGCCAGCAGCCCCGGGACGGAGTATGGCTACACCTTC.